This T cell receptor beta chain was recovered during a study of blood T cells in healthy people across ages. PCR was performed a second time for about 6 to 12 cycles using a sample-barcoded 5' primer and a J-beta primer mix. TCRdb called the 5' RACE reads again in MiXCR, with one record for every CDR3 protein. The table records 780,000 or so distinct CDR3 sequences, around three fifths of them present only once. This clonotype was seen only a few times. Individuals who donated were healthy Caucasians from Russia aged roughly 6 to 90. V lost 0 bases and J 6 bases, leaving 4 bases between the germline ends. The CDR3 contains 11 residues. The germline gives CDR1 SQVTM, CDR2 ANQGSEA.

The sample consisted of blood. The chain employs TRBV29-1 and TRBJ2-3; no reliable D call. This sequence was found in a man aged 40-49 years in good health. CDR3 nucleotide sequence: TGCAGCGTTGAAGATTTCGATACGCAGTATTTT. It is translated as CSVEDFDTQYF.